This TCR beta chain was identified during a study of T cell changes during pregnancy in multiple sclerosis. This clone was found a few times. This CDR3 has 15 amino acids. Trimming removed 1 base from V and 4 bases from J, with 14 bases in between. From germline, CDR1 is MNHNS and CDR2 SASEGT. Clones were read by immunoSEQ multiplex PCR, and TCRdb kept only the in-frame ones, dropping some. The sample includes fewer than 30,000 clones, 90% of them seen just once. Sequences were derived from CD8+ T cells from peripheral blood mononuclear cells, sampled in the third trimester of pregnancy. This chain links TRBV6-1 with TRBJ2-7, with TRBD2 as a possible D gene (7 bases). This clonotype was obtained from a female donor in good health, enrolled as a control in a pregnancy study. CDR3 sequence reads: CASSEEGGTVYEQYF. CDR3 nucleotide sequence: TGTGCCAGCAGTGAAGAGGGGGGGACTGTGTACGAGCAGTACTTC.